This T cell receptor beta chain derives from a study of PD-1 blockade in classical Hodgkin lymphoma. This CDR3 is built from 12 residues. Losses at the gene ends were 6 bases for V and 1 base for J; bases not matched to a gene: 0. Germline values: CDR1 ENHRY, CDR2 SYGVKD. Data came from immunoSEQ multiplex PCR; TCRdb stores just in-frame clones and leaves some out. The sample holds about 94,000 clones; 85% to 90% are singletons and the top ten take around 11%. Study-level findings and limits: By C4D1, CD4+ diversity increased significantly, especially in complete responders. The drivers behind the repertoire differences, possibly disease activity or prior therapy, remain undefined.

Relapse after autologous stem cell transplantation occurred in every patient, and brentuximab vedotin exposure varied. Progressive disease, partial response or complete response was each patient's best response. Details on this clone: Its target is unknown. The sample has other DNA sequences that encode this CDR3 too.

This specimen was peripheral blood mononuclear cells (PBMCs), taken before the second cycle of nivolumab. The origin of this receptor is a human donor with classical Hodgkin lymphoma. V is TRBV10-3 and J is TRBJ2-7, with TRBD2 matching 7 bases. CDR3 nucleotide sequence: TGTGCCATCAGCGGGGGGTCCTACGAGCAGTACTTC. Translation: CAISGGSYEQYF.